The 3 T cell receptor beta chains below all came from one sample that was sequenced in a study of T cell responses to AZD1222 COVID-19 vaccine (dated by TCRdb to the early 2020s). Interpreted using the paper, the time point label stands for: baseline before first vaccination. Library generation was performed with the immunoSEQ multiplex PCR assay. The clones in this table, taken by TCRdb from immuneACCESS, are in-frame only. Not every clone is retained; where verified, under half of the shortfall comes from an unresolved V gene, and the cause of the rest is unknown. The sample table lists roughly 120,000 clones, roughly 87% of them with a count of one. The biggest ten clones account for around 7.5% of the sample. The sequencing here drew on peripheral blood, taken on day 0 of AZD1222 vaccination. Receptors originate from an adult in good health.

The chain is built from TRBV29-1 and TRBJ1-3; D remains unclear. Looked up from germline, CDR1 is SQVTM and CDR2 is ANQGSEA. V gave up 4 bases and J gave up 0 bases, with 7 bases separating them. The CDR3 consists of 13 residues. CDR3 nucleotide sequence: TGCAGCGTTGCACGGAACTCTGGAAACACCATATATTTT. It codes for CSVARNSGNTIYF.

The chain has TRBV18 and TRBJ1-3; 8 bases line up with TRBD1. Trimming took 3 bases from V and 4 from J; bases not matched to a gene: 8. Per the germline V gene, CDR1 is KGHSH and CDR2 is LQKENI. The length of the CDR3 is 16 residues. The CDR3 DNA reads TGTGCCAGCTCACCCGCAACCGGGACAGGCGGAAACACCATATATTTT. Translated, it gives CASSPATGTGGNTIYF.

The chain recombines TRBV18 with TRBJ1-1; D is uncertain. Trimming stripped 4 bases from V and 1 base from J, with 16 bases between. This CDR3 spans 16 amino acids. From germline, CDR1 is KGHSH and CDR2 LQKENI. The CDR3 region is CASSHTRRYQNTEAFF. The CDR3 DNA follows: TGTGCCAGCTCACACACGCGGAGGTACCAGAACACTGAAGCTTTCTTT.